This T cell receptor (beta chain) comes out of a study of follicular helper T cells after annual influenza vaccination. With regard to this clone: Its matching antigen is unknown.

TCRB sequencing was done at Survey resolution level. Clones were sequenced by immunoSEQ multiplex PCR, and TCRdb holds only the in-frame ones, with some missing. The repertoire holds just under 9,000 clones, with roughly 80% as singletons. Broader study findings: Day 7 ICOS+CD38+ clones were most often found later in ICOS-CD38- cTfh cells. Each annual vaccination recalled recurring oligoclonal ICOS+CD38+ cTfh clonotypes. Productive TCRB sequences came from only roughly 9-21% of cells.

As for time point: 2014-2015 season, pre-vaccination. Germline values: CDR1 SGHRS, CDR2 YFSETQ. This CDR3 is built from 15 residues. Trimming removed 0 bases from V and 14 bases from J; junction bases left unmatched: 10. This chain connects TRBV5-1 to TRBJ2-3; TRBD2 agrees at 12 bases. The material was CXCR5+ CD38- circulating T follicular helper cells from blood, obtained on the day of influenza vaccination. Sample subset: circulating Tfh, non-naive CD4+CXCR5+PD-1+ (ICOS+CD38+ or ICOS-CD38-). This receptor was taken from an adult who received the influenza vaccine. In nucleotides, the CDR3 is TGCGCCAGCAGCTTGGCGGCTAGCGGGAGGGCCCATCCGTATTTT. It is translated as CASSLAASGRAHPYF.